The sequence of this T cell receptor beta chain was determined in a study of shared clonotypes between healthy human individuals. Overall study findings and caveats: Sorted-subset samples were not fully sequenced, rarefaction indicated. Clonotype sharing among donors likely depends on sequencing depth. Some naive CD4 clonotypes, around 4.9%, turned up in common across a handful of donors.

The assay was immunoSEQ multiplex PCR, and TCRdb's table has in-frame clones only and misses some. The sample comprises millions of clones, less than 95% of which are singletons, and about 1.1% rests with the top ten. On this clone: Its antigen is undetermined.

The naive CD8 population came from CD45RO-negative cells selected for CCR7, without terminally differentiated effector memory CD45RA+ cells. Adult Caucasians living in Nashville, Tennessee made up all of the donors. V trimming: 7 bases; J trimming: 5 bases; junction bases outside the gene matches: 25. CDR3 length equals 20 residues. The germline CDR1 and CDR2 sequences are MNHEY and SMNVEV (reference sequence). Sample: naive CD8+ T cells sorted from blood. The receptor's source is a man younger than 35 in good health. The chain joins TRBV27 to TRBJ2-2, with 7 bases fitting TRBD1. CDR3 sequence: CASTTQVLTGPGGGTGELFF. CDR3 sequence (DNA): TGTGCCAGCACGACCCAAGTATTGACAGGGCCCGGCGGAGGAACCGGGGAGCTGTTTTTT.